Following are 10 T cell receptor beta chains from one sample sequenced in a study of T cells after yellow fever vaccination. TCRdb analysed the 5' RACE reads with MiXCR anew, one entry per CDR3 protein. Of about 130,000 distinct CDR3 sequences listed, almost 9% are singletons. The sequenced sample was CD8+ T cells sorted from PBMCs, obtained on the day of the yellow fever booster vaccination. Every receptor here comes from a man in his late teens or twenties who received the YFV17D yellow fever vaccine.

The chain links TRBV4-1 to TRBJ1-2, with unresolved D. Trimming took off 0 bases at V and 7 bases at J, with 6 bases between the two ends. The CDR3 length is 12 residues. The V gene's germline CDR1 is MGHRA and CDR2 YSYEKL. The CDR3 is CASSQDLSGYTF. The CDR3 bases are TGCGCCAGCAGCCAAGATCTGAGTGGCTACACCTTC.

This clonotype showed up just a few times. The chain joins TRBV4-1 to TRBJ1-1; the D gene is possibly TRBD1 (6 bases). The germline V and J ends were trimmed by 4 bases and 0 bases, with 18 bases remaining between them. The germline gives CDR1 MGHRA, CDR2 YSYEKL. The length of the CDR3 is 17 residues. CDR3 in DNA: TGCGCCAGCAGCCTGACGAATACAGGGTCGATGAACACTGAAGCTTTCTTT. It yields the protein CASSLTNTGSMNTEAFF.

The rearrangement uses TRBV29-1 and TRBJ1-2; the D gene is possibly TRBD1 (5 bases). CDR1 is SQVTM and CDR2 is ANQGSEA in the germline V gene. The CDR3 is 17 residues long. V was trimmed by 4 bases and J by 3 bases, leaving 24 bases between them. The CDR3 region has the DNA TGCAGCGTTGTTAAGGGTGGAAGGGATGGGGGAGACTATGGCTACACCTTC. Translated: CSVVKGGRDGGDYGYTF. The complete variable domain, with remaining parts taken from reference TRBV29-1 and TRBJ1-2, reads SAVISQKPSRDICQRGTSLTIQCQVDSQVTMMFWYRQQPGQSLTLIATANQGSEATYESGFVIDKFPISRPNLTFSTLTVSNMSPEDSSIYLCSVVKGGRDGGDYGYTFGSGTRLTVV.

The chain is built from TRBV3-1 and TRBJ2-1; 11 bases are shared with TRBD2. This CDR3 contains 16 residues. The V gene's germline CDR1 is LGHDT and CDR2 YNNKEL (reference sequence). After removal of 1 base from V and 6 bases from J, the junction contained 5 bases not matched to a gene. CDR3 coding DNA: TGTGCCAGCAGCCAAGTTAGCGGGGGGGACTTCAATGAGCAGTTCTTC. It translates to CASSQVSGGDFNEQFF.

The chain uses TRBV6-5 and TRBJ2-7, with TRBD2 identical over 7 bases. V shed 5 bases and J 3 bases; nucleotides not matched to a gene: 1. Per the germline V gene, CDR1 is MNHEY and CDR2 is SVGAGI. This CDR3 comprises 12 residues. CDR3 residues: CASSQRGYEQYF. DNA of the CDR3: TGTGCCAGCAGTCAGCGGGGCTACGAGCAGTACTTC.

This rearrangement joins TRBV5-6 to TRBJ2-7; 11 nucleotides match TRBD2. This CDR3 comprises 16 residues. J was trimmed by 0 bases and V by 0 bases; bases with no gene match: 2. The V gene's germline CDR1 is SGHDT and CDR2 YYEEEE. The CDR3 loop is CASSLASGGYSYEQYV. DNA for the CDR3: TGTGCCAGCAGCTTGGCTAGCGGGGGGTACTCCTACGAGCAGTACGTC.

This clonotype was counted only a few times. The rearrangement uses TRBV3-1 and TRBJ2-5; 10 bases are shared with TRBD2. This CDR3 contains 16 residues. The V gene end was trimmed by 3 bases and the J gene end by 2 bases; junction bases not matched to a gene: 6. Germline loops: CDR1 LGHDT, CDR2 YNNKEL (reference sequence). The CDR3 sequence: CASSHTSGANQETQYF. CDR3 nucleotides: TGTGCCAGCAGCCATACTAGCGGGGCCAATCAAGAGACCCAGTACTTC.

In this sample, this clonotype turned up a few times. V is TRBV7-6 and J is TRBJ1-1; D is undetermined. CDR1 and CDR2 (germline): SGHVS, FNYEAQ. The CDR3 spans 14 residues. Between the trimmed V and J ends, which lost 7 bases and 3 bases, there was a span of 15 bases. The CDR3 is CASTSEGSYTEAFF. The CDR3 DNA follows: TGTGCCAGCACCTCGGAGGGCTCCTACACTGAAGCTTTCTTT. The variable domain in full, with the rest retrieved from reference TRBV7-6 and TRBJ1-1, is GAGVSQSPRYKVTKRGQDVALRCDPISGHVSLYWYRQALGQGPEFLTYFNYEAQQDKSGLPNDRFSAERPEGSISTLTIQRTEQRDSAMYRCASTSEGSYTEAFFGQGTRLTVV.

This clonotype was seen many times. V and J are TRBV29-1 and TRBJ2-3; D is unclear. V was pared by 4 bases and J by 2 bases, with 10 bases between. This CDR3 has 13 residues. Germline lookup yields CDR1 SQVTM and CDR2 ANQGSEA. DNA for the CDR3: TGCAGCGTTGCGCAAGGGCTCACAGATACGCAGTATTTT. Encoded protein: CSVAQGLTDTQYF.

This clonotype came up many times. This chain joins TRBV20-1 and TRBJ2-5; no reliable D call. Germline assignment: CDR1 DFQATT and CDR2 SNEGSKA (reference sequence). The CDR3 sequence is 14 residues long. Trimming stripped 1 base from V and 2 bases from J, with 11 bases between. In DNA form, the CDR3 reads TGCAGTGCTAGAGGATACTCGAAGCAAGAGACCCAGTACTTC. This sequence encodes CSARGYSKQETQYF.